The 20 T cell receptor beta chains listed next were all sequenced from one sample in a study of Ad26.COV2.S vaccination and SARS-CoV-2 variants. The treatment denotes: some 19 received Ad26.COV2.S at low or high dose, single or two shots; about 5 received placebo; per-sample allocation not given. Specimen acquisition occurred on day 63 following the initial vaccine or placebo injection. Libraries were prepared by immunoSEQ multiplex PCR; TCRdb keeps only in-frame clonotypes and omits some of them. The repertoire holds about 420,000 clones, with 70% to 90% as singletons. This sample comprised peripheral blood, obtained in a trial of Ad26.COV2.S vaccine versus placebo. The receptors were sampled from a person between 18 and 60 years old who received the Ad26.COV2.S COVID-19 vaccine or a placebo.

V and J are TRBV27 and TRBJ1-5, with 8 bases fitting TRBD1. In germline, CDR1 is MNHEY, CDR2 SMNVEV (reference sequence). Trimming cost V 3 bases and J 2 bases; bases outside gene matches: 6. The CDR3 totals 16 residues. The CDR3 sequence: CASSFIGTGGNQPQHF. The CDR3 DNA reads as TGTGCCAGCAGTTTCATTGGGACAGGAGGCAATCAGCCCCAGCATTTT.

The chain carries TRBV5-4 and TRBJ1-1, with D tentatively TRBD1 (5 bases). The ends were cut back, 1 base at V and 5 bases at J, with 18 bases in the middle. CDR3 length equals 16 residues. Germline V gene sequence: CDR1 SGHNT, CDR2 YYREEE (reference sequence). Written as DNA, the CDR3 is TGTGCCAGCAGCTTGTTCGTGATGGGGGATAAGACTGAAGCTTTCTTT. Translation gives CASSLFVMGDKTEAFF.

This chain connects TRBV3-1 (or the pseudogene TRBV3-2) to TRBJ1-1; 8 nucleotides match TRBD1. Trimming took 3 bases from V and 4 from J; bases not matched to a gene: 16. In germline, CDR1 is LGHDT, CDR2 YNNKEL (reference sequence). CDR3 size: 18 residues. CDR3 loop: CASSQHLFPGQGFTEAFF. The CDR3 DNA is TGTGCCAGCAGCCAGCACCTATTCCCAGGACAGGGCTTCACTGAAGCTTTCTTT.

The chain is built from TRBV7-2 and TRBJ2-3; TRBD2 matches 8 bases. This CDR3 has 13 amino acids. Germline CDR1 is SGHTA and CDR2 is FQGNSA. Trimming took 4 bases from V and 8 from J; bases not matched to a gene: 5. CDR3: CASSSIGTSTQYF. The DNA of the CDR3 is TGTGCCAGCAGCTCCATAGGGACTAGTACGCAGTATTTT.

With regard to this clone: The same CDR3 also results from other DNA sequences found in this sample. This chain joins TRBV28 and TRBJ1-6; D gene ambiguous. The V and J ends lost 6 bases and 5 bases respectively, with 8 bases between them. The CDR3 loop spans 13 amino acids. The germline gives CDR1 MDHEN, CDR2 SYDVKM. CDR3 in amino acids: CASSRVDNSPLHF. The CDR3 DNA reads TGTGCCAGCAGCCGCGTTGATAATTCACCCCTCCACTTT.

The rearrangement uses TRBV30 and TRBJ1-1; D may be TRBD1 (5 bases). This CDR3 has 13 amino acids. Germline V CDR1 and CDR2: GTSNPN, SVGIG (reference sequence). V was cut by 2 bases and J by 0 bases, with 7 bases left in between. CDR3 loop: CAWSRGLNTEAFF. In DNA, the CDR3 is TGTGCCTGGAGTCGGGGGTTGAACACTGAAGCTTTCTTT.

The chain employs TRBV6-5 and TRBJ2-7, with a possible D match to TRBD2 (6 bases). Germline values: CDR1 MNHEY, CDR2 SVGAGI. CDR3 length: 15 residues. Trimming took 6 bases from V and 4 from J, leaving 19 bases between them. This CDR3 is CASSPLGGNRYEQYF. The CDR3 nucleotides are TGTGCCAGCAGCCCCCTTGGGGGGAATCGGTACGAGCAGTACTTC.

The CDR3 here is CASSQRGDRSWRPGNTIYF. The CDR3 coding sequence is TGTGCCAGTAGTCAGAGGGGGGACCGATCCTGGAGGCCTGGAAACACCATATATTTT. This chain uses TRBV19 with TRBJ1-3; a possible D gene is TRBD1 (6 bases). The germline CDR1 and CDR2 sequences are LNHDA and SQIVND (reference sequence). The CDR3 has 19 amino acids. V was trimmed by 5 bases and J by 2 bases, leaving 25 bases between them.

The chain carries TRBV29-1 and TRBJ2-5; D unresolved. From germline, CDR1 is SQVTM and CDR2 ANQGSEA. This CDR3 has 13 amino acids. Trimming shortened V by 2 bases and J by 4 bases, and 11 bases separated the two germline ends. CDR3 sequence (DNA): TGCAGCGTTGAACTTTGGGCAGGAGAGACCCAGTACTTC. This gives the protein CSVELWAGETQYF.

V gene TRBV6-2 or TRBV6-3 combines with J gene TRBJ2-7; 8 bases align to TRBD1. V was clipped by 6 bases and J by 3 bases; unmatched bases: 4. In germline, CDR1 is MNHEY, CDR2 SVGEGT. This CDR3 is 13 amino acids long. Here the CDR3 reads CASSSDRDYEQYF. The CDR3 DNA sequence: TGTGCCAGCAGCTCGGACAGGGACTACGAGCAGTACTTC.

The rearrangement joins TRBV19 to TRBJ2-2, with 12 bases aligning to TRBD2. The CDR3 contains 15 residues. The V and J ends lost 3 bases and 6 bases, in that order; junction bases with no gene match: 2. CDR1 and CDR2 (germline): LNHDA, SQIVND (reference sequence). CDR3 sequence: CASSILAGGPGELFF. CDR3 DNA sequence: TGTGCCAGTAGTATCCTAGCGGGGGGGCCCGGGGAGCTGTTTTTT.

The CDR3 reads CASSRSGLAAHNEQFF. In nucleotides, the CDR3 is TGTGCCAGCAGTCGCAGCGGACTAGCGGCACACAATGAGCAGTTCTTC. J is TRBJ2-1 and V is TRBV6-2 or TRBV6-3; 10 positions agree with TRBD2. The CDR3 runs 16 residues. After removal of 5 bases from V and 5 bases from J, the junction contained 9 bases not matched to a gene. From germline, CDR1 is MNHEY and CDR2 SVGEGT.

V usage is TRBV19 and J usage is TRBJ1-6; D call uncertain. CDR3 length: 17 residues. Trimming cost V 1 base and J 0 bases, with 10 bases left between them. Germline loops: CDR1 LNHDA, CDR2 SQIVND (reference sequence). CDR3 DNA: TGTGCCAGTAGTATAGCCGCGTTACCCTCCTATAATTCACCCCTCCACTTT. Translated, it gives CASSIAALPSYNSPLHF.

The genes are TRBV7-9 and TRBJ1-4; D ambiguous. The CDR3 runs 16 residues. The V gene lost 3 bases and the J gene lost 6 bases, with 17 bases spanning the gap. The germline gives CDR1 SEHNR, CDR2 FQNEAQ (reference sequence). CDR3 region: CASSLWLGPGDEKLFF. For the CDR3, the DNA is TGTGCCAGCAGCTTGTGGTTAGGGCCAGGAGATGAAAAACTGTTTTTT. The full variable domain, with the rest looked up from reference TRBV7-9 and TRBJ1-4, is DTGVSQNPRHKITKRGQNVTFRCDPISEHNRLYWYRQTLGQGPEFLTYFQNEAQLEKSRLLSDRFSAERPKGSFSTLEIQRTEQGDSAMYLCASSLWLGPGDEKLFFGSGTQLSVL.

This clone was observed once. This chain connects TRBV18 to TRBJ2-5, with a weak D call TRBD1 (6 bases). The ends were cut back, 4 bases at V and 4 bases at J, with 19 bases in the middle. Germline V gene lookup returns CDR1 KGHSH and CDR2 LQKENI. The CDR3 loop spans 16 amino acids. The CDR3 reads CASSQNPGHLLETQYF. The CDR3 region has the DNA TGTGCCAGCTCACAAAACCCGGGACACCTTTTAGAGACCCAGTACTTC. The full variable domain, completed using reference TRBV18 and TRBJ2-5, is NAGVMQNPRHLVRRRGQEARLRCSPMKGHSHVYWYRQLPEEGLKFMVYLQKENIIDESGMPKERFSAEFPKEGPSILRIQQVVRGDSAAYFCASSQNPGHLLETQYFGPGTRLLVL.

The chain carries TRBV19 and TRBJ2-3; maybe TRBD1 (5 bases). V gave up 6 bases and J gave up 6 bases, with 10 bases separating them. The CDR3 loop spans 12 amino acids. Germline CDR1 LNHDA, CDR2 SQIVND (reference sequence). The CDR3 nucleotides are TGTGCCAGTAGAGGGGCCCTTGATACGCAGTATTTT. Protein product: CASRGALDTQYF.

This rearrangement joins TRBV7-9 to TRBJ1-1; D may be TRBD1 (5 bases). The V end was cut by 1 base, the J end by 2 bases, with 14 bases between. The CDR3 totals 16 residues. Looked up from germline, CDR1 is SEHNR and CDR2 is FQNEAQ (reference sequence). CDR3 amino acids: CASSLVERGGNTEAFF. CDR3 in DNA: TGTGCCAGCAGCTTAGTTGAGAGGGGCGGAAACACTGAAGCTTTCTTT.

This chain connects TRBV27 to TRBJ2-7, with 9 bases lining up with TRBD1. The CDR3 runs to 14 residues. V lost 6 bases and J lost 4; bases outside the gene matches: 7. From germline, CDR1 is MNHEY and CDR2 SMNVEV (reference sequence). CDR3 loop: CASRPDRGPYEQYF. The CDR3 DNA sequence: TGTGCCAGCAGACCGGACAGGGGCCCTTACGAGCAGTACTTC.

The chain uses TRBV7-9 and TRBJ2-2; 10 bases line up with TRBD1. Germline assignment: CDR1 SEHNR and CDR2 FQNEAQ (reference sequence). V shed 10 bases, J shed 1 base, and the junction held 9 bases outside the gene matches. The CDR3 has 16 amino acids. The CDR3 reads CATGQGVTLNTGELFF. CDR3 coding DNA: TGTGCCACTGGACAGGGGGTGACCCTGAACACCGGGGAGCTGTTTTTT.

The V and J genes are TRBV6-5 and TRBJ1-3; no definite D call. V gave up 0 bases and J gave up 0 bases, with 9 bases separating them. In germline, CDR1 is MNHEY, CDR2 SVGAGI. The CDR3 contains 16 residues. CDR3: CASSYSNSRSGNTIYF. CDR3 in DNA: TGTGCCAGCAGTTACTCGAATTCTCGCTCTGGAAACACCATATATTTT.